Listed below are T cell receptor beta chains from one sample, sequenced in a study of response to subunit inactivated influenza vaccine. One entry per CDR3 protein results from TCRdb running MiXCR on the RT-PCR reads. The top ten hold over 2.5% of the sample, which has some 500,000 distinct CDR3 sequences, approximately 16% seen once. The sample in question was CD4+ T cells sorted from PBMCs, obtained roughly 24 months after vaccination. Receptor source: a man aged 50-75 years who received an inactivated influenza vaccine. The CDR3 runs from the conserved cysteine through the conserved F or W. Each record gives: clone size, V gene, J gene, D gene, CDR3 DNA, CDR3 protein. D genes are given only for firm matches. Rows give clone size only sometimes, using once, few, many, or a class for an expanded clone.

>few|TRBV7-9|TRBJ2-3|.
TGTGCCAGCAGCATGACTGTGACAGATACGCAGTATTTT
CASSMTVTDTQYF
>.|TRBV3-1|TRBJ2-1|TRBD2
TGTGCCAGCAGCCAGGGACTAGCGGGGAGCAATGAGCAGTTCTTC
CASSQGLAGSNEQFF
>.|TRBV5-1|TRBJ2-7|TRBD1
TGCGCCAGCAGCTCGGGACAGGGGGGGTCCTACGAGCAGTACTTC
CASSSGQGGSYEQYF
>.|TRBV29-1|TRBJ2-1|.
TGCAGCGGTTTAGAATGGGGCTCCTACAATGAGCAGTTCTTC
CSGLEWGSYNEQFF
>.|TRBV28|TRBJ1-6|TRBD1
TGTGCCAGCAGTGGGACCCGGACAGGCTTTAATTCACCCCTCCACTTT
CASSGTRTGFNSPLHF
>few|TRBV12-3/TRBV12-4|TRBJ2-3|.
TGTGCCAGCAGCAAAGCCACAGATACGCAGTATTTT
CASSKATDTQYF
>.|TRBV12-3/TRBV12-4|TRBJ2-7|.
TGTGCCAGCAGTTTAGGGCAGGGATGCGAGCAGTACTTC
CASSLGQGCEQYF
>.|TRBV18|TRBJ1-4|.
TGTGCCAGCTCACCACCGGACGGACCGACAGAGGTTGAAAAACTGTTTTTT
CASSPPDGPTEVEKLFF
>many|TRBV4-2|TRBJ1-5|.
TGTGCCAGCAGCCAAGAAACAGGGAATCAGCCCCAGCATTTT
CASSQETGNQPQHF
>few|TRBV4-2|TRBJ2-7|TRBD2
TGTGCCAGCAGCCAGAACGACGGGGGGACTGGGGATTACGAGCAGTACTTC
CASSQNDGGTGDYEQYF
>few|TRBV10-3|TRBJ1-5|.
TGTGCCATCAGTGATCAGTTGGGGAATCAGCCCCAGCATTTT
CAISDQLGNQPQHF
>many|TRBV20-1|TRBJ2-5|.
TGCAGTGCCAGAACTACTTCTCAGACCCAGTACTTC
CSARTTSQTQYF
>.|TRBV18|TRBJ1-2|.
TGTGCCAGCTCATCACTAGGAGGCTACTATGGCTACACCTTC
CASSSLGGYYGYTF
>few|TRBV20-1|TRBJ2-7|TRBD2
TGCAGTGCTAGAGTACTTAGCGGGATCTCCTACGAGCAGTACTTC
CSARVLSGISYEQYF
>few|TRBV5-1|TRBJ1-1|.
TGCGCCAGCAGCATAGCCCCCATCAGTGACACTGAAGCTTTCTTT
CASSIAPISDTEAFF
>few|TRBV27|TRBJ1-6|.
TGTGCCAGCCATAGAGCAGGGCACGGTTCACCCCTCCACTTT
CASHRAGHGSPLHF
>few|TRBV12-3/TRBV12-4|TRBJ2-5|.
TGTGCCAGCAGTCCAAGGTCAGGGGTGGAGACCCAGTACTTC
CASSPRSGVETQYF
>few|TRBV29-1|TRBJ2-3|TRBD2
TGCAGCGTTGCCCGGTCGGGGGGGCACACAGATACGCAGTATTTT
CSVARSGGHTDTQYF
>.|TRBV4-1|TRBJ2-3|TRBD1
TGCGCCAGCAGCCCTCGCGGGACAGGGGTGACAGATACGCAGTATTTT
CASSPRGTGVTDTQYF
>.|TRBV2|TRBJ2-7|.
TGTGCCAGCAGTGAATTATTTTCATCTGGCTACGAGCAGTACTTC
CASSELFSSGYEQYF
>many|TRBV4-3|TRBJ2-2|.
TGCGCCAGCAGCCAAGATGTTAGGCGCACCGGGGAGCTGTTTTTT
CASSQDVRRTGELFF
>few|TRBV11-1|TRBJ2-7|.
TGTGCCAGCAGCTTAGGAAGCGACGAGCAGTACTTC
CASSLGSDEQYF
>.|TRBV20-1|TRBJ1-4|.
TGCAGTGCTAAGGGGGGTGAAAAACTGTTTTTT
CSAKGGEKLFF
>.|TRBV3-1|TRBJ2-7|TRBD2
TGTGCCAGCAGCCAATACACCGGGACTAGGGGCTACGAGCAGTACTTC
CASSQYTGTRGYEQYF
>many|TRBV20-1|TRBJ2-7|.
TGCAGTGCTAGAAATGCGGGAACGTCCGAGCAGTACTTC
CSARNAGTSEQYF
>many|TRBV18|TRBJ2-7|TRBD2
TGTGCCAGCTCACCCCTAGCGGAGATCTCCTACGAGCAGTACTTC
CASSPLAEISYEQYF
>.|TRBV11-2|TRBJ2-3|TRBD2
TGTGCCAGCAGCTTAGAGTTGGCGGGGGGAACCCGGGGGCAGTATTTT
CASSLELAGGTRGQYF
>.|TRBV20-1|TRBJ2-1|TRBD2
TGCAGTGCTAGAGGGACTAGCGGGAGGGCCGGAGCTTACAATGAGCAGTTCTTC
CSARGTSGRAGAYNEQFF
>many|TRBV7-9|TRBJ2-3|TRBD1
TGTGCCAGCAGCCAGGGACAGGGAAGAGCAGATACGCAGTATTTT
CASSQGQGRADTQYF
>.|TRBV27|TRBJ1-6|TRBD1
TGTGCCAGCAGTTTAGAGGGGGCAAAGAATTCACCCCTCCACTTT
CASSLEGAKNSPLHF
>.|TRBV3-1|TRBJ1-6|TRBD1
TGTGCCAGCAGCCTGATTCTAGGACAGGGATTCTCACCCCTCCACTTT
CASSLILGQGFSPLHF
>.|TRBV5-1|TRBJ2-7|TRBD1
TGCGCCAGCAGCTTGGTACCTAGGAGGGGACAGGGGTACTACGAGCAGTACTTC
CASSLVPRRGQGYYEQYF
>.|TRBV6-5|TRBJ2-3|.
TGTGCCAGCAGTTACGGGGGACCTCCCACCGATACGCAGTATTTT
CASSYGGPPTDTQYF
>few|TRBV20-1|TRBJ1-5|.
TGCAGTGCTAGGACAATCAATCAGCCCCAGCATTTT
CSARTINQPQHF
>.|TRBV7-2|TRBJ2-3|.
TGTGCCAGCAGTTCGAAGAGGGCGAGTACAGATACGCAGTATTTT
CASSSKRASTDTQYF
>.|TRBV7-2|TRBJ2-5|.
TGTGCCAGCAGCCCCCGGCGTTCAAGGGAGACCCAGTACTTC
CASSPRRSRETQYF
>few|TRBV5-1|TRBJ1-6|.
TGCGCCAGCAGAGGTTATTCTAGCGGAGCGAATTCACCCCTCCACTTT
CASRGYSSGANSPLHF
>.|TRBV21-1|TRBJ2-1|.
TGTGCCAGCAGGGAGGGACCGAGTCAAGAGCAGTTCTTC
CASREGPSQEQFF
>many|TRBV5-1|TRBJ1-1|.
TGCGCCAGCAGCTTTGAGGTCCGGAACACTGAAGCTTTCTTT
CASSFEVRNTEAFF
>.|TRBV24-1|TRBJ2-2|TRBD2
TGTGCCACCAGTGATTTGGGAACTAGCGGGAGGTCCGGGGAGCTGTTTTTT
CATSDLGTSGRSGELFF
>many|TRBV5-1|TRBJ1-6|.
TGCGCCAGCAGCTTGTTGGCCGCCAAGGATTCACCCCTCCACTTT
CASSLLAAKDSPLHF
>.|TRBV6-1|TRBJ1-1|.
TGTGCCAGCAGTGAATTGGTACGATCCCGCTTTTTT
CASSELVRSRFF
>.|TRBV20-1|TRBJ2-7|.
TGCAGTGCTAGAGATCCCGGCAGGGACACCTACGAGCAGTACTTC
CSARDPGRDTYEQYF
>.|TRBV19|TRBJ2-7|.
TGTGCCAGTAGTATTGGGGGCAATTACGAGCAGTACTTC
CASSIGGNYEQYF
>.|TRBV11-2|TRBJ2-7|TRBD1
TGTGCCAGCAGTCCGGACAGGATCTACGAGCAGTACTTC
CASSPDRIYEQYF
>.|TRBV20-1|TRBJ2-1|TRBD2
TGCAGTGCTAGAGGGCTGTCGGCGACTAGCGAGGGCAATGAGCAGTTCTTC
CSARGLSATSEGNEQFF
>few|TRBV12-5|TRBJ2-1|.
TGTGCTAGTGGTGGCCACAATGAGCAGTTCTTC
CASGGHNEQFF
>few|TRBV12-3/TRBV12-4|TRBJ1-5|.
TGTGCCAGCAGTTTGGGGCAGGGACGGCAGCCCCAGCATTTT
CASSLGQGRQPQHF
>.|TRBV28|TRBJ2-7|TRBD2
TGTGCCAGCAGTTCCCTTAGCGGGAGGTTTTCCTACGAGCAGTACTTC
CASSSLSGRFSYEQYF
>few|TRBV12-3/TRBV12-4|TRBJ1-1|.
TGTGCCAGCAGTTTACGGCAGGGAACGAACACTGAAGCTTTCTTT
CASSLRQGTNTEAFF